Below, one TCR beta chain is given with its context. This specimen belongs to a study of technical replicates of blood from several donors. Generated by immunoSEQ multiplex PCR, the TCRdb table keeps only in-frame clones and is missing some. The profile shows just under 60,000 clones, about 95% of them singletons. Per germline, CDR1 ENHRY and CDR2 SYGVKD. Trimming at V came to 7 bases and at J to 3 bases, leaving 5 bases not matched to a gene. CDR3 length: 13 amino acids. The source of this sequence is a human donor in good health. Some clones in this sample may be carry-over from other donors' samples. V and J are TRBV10-3 and TRBJ2-7, with 8 bases matching TRBD1. The sequencing sample was made of PBMCs. The CDR3 is CAIKPGQDYEQYF. CDR3 DNA: TGTGCCATCAAGCCGGGACAGGACTACGAGCAGTACTTC.